Listed here is a single T cell receptor beta chain. This specimen comes from a study of blood T cell repertoires in COVID-19. The wider study: Donors in the United States, Italy and Spain gave samples during acute or convalescent COVID-19. The cDNA or gDNA used as material had been derived from T cells, B-cell-depleted T cells, or PBMCs.

Per the authors' pipeline: Nucleated cell number was recorded as an estimate derived from reference gene primer amplification. The assay was immunoSEQ multiplex PCR, and TCRdb's table has in-frame clones only and misses some. The DNA gave D and trimming, while V, J and clone size come from that table. The sample carries around 41,000 clones, roughly nine tenths recorded once. CDR1 SGHKS and CDR2 YYEKEE come from the germline V gene (reference sequence). The length of the CDR3 is 15 residues. Trimming removed 0 bases from V and 2 bases from J; junction bases left unmatched: 5. The chain has TRBV5-5 and TRBJ2-7; 7 nucleotides match TRBD1. This receptor was taken from a human donor in a cohort sampled during active COVID-19. Sequenced material: peripheral blood. The CDR3 nucleotides read TGTGCCAGCAGCTTGGATCCAGGGGGAACCTACGAGCAGTACTTC. It encodes CASSLDPGGTYEQYF.